What follows are 14 T cell receptor beta chains derived from one specimen sequenced in a study of human T cells and chemical hapten exposure. MiXCR was run by TCRdb on the RACE reads, yielding one entry per CDR3 protein. The table has about 380,000 distinct CDR3 sequences, 4% to 5.5% seen once. Time point given: patch test 1, 2 weeks after DPC sensitization. The treatment: therapeutic diphenylcyclopropenone sensitization with weekly scalp DPC. This specimen was whole blood, taken in connection with sensitization to the hapten diphenylcyclopropenone (DPC). The receptors derive from a woman between 45 and 60 years old with alopecia areata. Some clones in this sample may be carry-over from other donors' samples.

The table lists this clonotype with many counts. This chain joins TRBV29-1 and TRBJ1-1; D remains unclear. Germline-derived CDR1 and CDR2 are SQVTM and ANQGSEA. V lost 7 bases to trimming and J lost 4 bases, with 19 bases between them. This CDR3 is built from 14 residues. CDR3 sequence (DNA): TGCAGCGCCCTGATTAGCCCCGGTGGCACTGAAGCTTTCTTT. The encoded protein is CSALISPGGTEAFF.

The chain carries TRBV29-1 and TRBJ2-3; 15 bases agree with TRBD2. The junction had 7 bases not matched to a gene; V was cut back by 0 bases and J by 6 bases. CDR3 size: 17 residues. CDR1 and CDR2 (germline): SQVTM, ANQGSEA. The CDR3 bases are TGCAGCGTTGAAGACTGGACTAGCGGGAGGGCAGGGGATACGCAGTATTTT. This gives the protein CSVEDWTSGRAGDTQYF.

This clonotype has ten or more counts. The chain carries TRBV9 and TRBJ2-3, with D hard to call. The germline V gene has CDR1 SGDLS and CDR2 YYNGEE. V was trimmed by 0 bases and J by 2 bases, leaving 4 bases between them. There are 13 residues in the CDR3. The CDR3 loop is CASSVGDTDTQYF. In DNA, the CDR3 is TGTGCCAGCAGCGTAGGAGACACAGATACGCAGTATTTT.

This clonotype appeared many times. The rearrangement links TRBV20-1 to TRBJ2-4; no firm D call. Per the germline V gene, CDR1 is DFQATT and CDR2 is SNEGSKA (reference sequence). The CDR3 runs to 14 residues. Trimming took off 5 bases at V and 3 bases at J, with 14 bases between the two ends. CDR3 DNA sequence: TGCAGTGCTGCCCCCTCGGTGGGCAAAAACATTCAGTACTTC. It codes for CSAAPSVGKNIQYF.

This clonotype was counted many times. CDR3 in DNA: TGTGCCAGCAGCTCAGGGGCGGACACCGGGGAGCTGTTTTTT. Residues: CASSSGADTGELFF. The V gene is TRBV7-9, the J gene TRBJ2-2; D possibly corresponds to TRBD1 (6 bases). The CDR3 covers 14 residues. Germline lookup yields CDR1 SEHNR and CDR2 FQNEAQ (reference sequence). Trimming shortened V by 4 bases and J by 3 bases, and 9 bases separated the two germline ends.

This clonotype has just a few counts. The chain is built from TRBV7-2 and TRBJ1-5, with D uncertain. CDR1 is SGHTA and CDR2 is FQGNSA in the germline V gene. Trimming took 4 bases from V and 0 from J, leaving 10 bases between them. The CDR3 spans 15 residues. The CDR3 here is CASSSTGNSNQPQHF. CDR3 DNA: TGTGCCAGCAGCTCCACGGGGAATAGCAATCAGCCCCAGCATTTT.

This clonotype appeared a few times. The chain carries TRBV5-1 and TRBJ1-4; tentative D call: TRBD1 (6 bases). Per germline, CDR1 SGHRS and CDR2 YFSETQ. The germline V and J ends were trimmed by 4 bases and 3 bases, with 13 bases remaining between them. The CDR3 runs to 15 residues. Here the CDR3 reads CASSPQGISNEKLFF. The CDR3, as DNA: TGCGCCAGCAGCCCGCAGGGGATTTCTAATGAAAAACTGTTTTTT.

This clonotype was seen ten or more times. This sequence joins TRBV19 and TRBJ2-2, with 7 bases identical to TRBD1. The V gene end was trimmed by 1 base and the J gene end by 2 bases; junction bases not matched to a gene: 1. Looked up from germline, CDR1 is LNHDA and CDR2 is SQIVND (reference sequence). The CDR3 has 15 amino acids. The CDR3 loop is CASSIGGGNTGELFF. Written as DNA, the CDR3 is TGTGCCAGTAGTATAGGAGGGGGCAACACCGGGGAGCTGTTTTTT.

The chain has TRBV28 and TRBJ1-1; tentative D call: TRBD1 (5 bases). Looked up from germline, CDR1 is MDHEN and CDR2 is SYDVKM. V lost 5 bases and J lost 0, with 13 bases in between. This CDR3 region has 15 residues. Written as DNA, the CDR3 is TGTGCCAGCAGTCCCATTCGGGGGATGAACACTGAAGCTTTCTTT. Translated, it gives CASSPIRGMNTEAFF.

The chain is built from TRBV6-5 and TRBJ1-1; the D is unclear. The V and J ends lost 0 bases and 1 base respectively, with 6 bases between them. Germline V gene data show CDR1 as MNHEY and CDR2 as SVGAGI. CDR3 length: 14 residues. CDR3 nucleotides: TGTGCCAGCAGTTACTCGTACCGGAACACTGAAGCTTTCTTT. Translating gives CASSYSYRNTEAFF.

In its sample, this clonotype was seen many times. At one end the junction does not follow the germline gene, possibly because of a read error. The gene calls are TRBV29-1 and TRBJ1-1; D is possibly TRBD1 (5 bases). The CDR3 totals 13 residues. Per germline, CDR1 SQVTM and CDR2 ANQGSEA. In DNA, the CDR3 is TGCAGCGTACGGGGAGGGGAGAACGCTGAAGCTTTCTTT. It specifies CSVRGGENAEAFF.

This clonotype was counted ten times or more. CDR3 sequence (DNA): TGTGCCTGGGTAGGGTCTAGCGGCTTCTACAATGAGCAGTTCTTC. Amino acids: CAWVGSSGFYNEQFF. The chain is built from TRBV30 and TRBJ2-1, with 7 bases fitting TRBD2. With 5 bases clipped from V and 3 bases from J, the junction kept 10 bases outside the gene matches. The CDR3 runs to 15 residues. Germline-derived CDR1 and CDR2 are GTSNPN and SVGIG (reference sequence).

The table lists this clonotype with a few counts. The CDR3 region has the DNA TGTGCCAGCAGCATCAGACAGGGGGGCGGCACTGAAGCTTTCTTT. It is translated as CASSIRQGGGTEAFF. The rearrangement uses TRBV5-4 and TRBJ1-1; TRBD1 aligns across 9 bases. J gave up 4 bases and V 4 bases, and 8 bases lay outside the gene matches. This CDR3 region has 15 residues. CDR1 is SGHNT, CDR2 YYREEE, per germline (reference sequence). The complete variable domain, with remaining parts taken from reference TRBV5-4 and TRBJ1-1, reads ETGVTQSPTHLIKTRGQQVTLRCSSQSGHNTVSWYQQALGQGPQFIFQYYREEENGRGNFPPRFSGLQFPNYSSELNVNALELDDSALYLCASSIRQGGGTEAFFGQGTRLTVV.

This clonotype was recorded at least ten times. For the CDR3, the DNA is TGTGCCAGCAGTTCAGCCACCCCTGGAAACACCATATATTTT. It encodes CASSSATPGNTIYF. This sequence joins TRBV27 and TRBJ1-3; the D is unclear. The V gene lost 4 bases and the J gene lost 2 bases, with 9 bases spanning the gap. Germline V gene sequence: CDR1 MNHEY, CDR2 SMNVEV (reference sequence). The CDR3 loop spans 14 amino acids.